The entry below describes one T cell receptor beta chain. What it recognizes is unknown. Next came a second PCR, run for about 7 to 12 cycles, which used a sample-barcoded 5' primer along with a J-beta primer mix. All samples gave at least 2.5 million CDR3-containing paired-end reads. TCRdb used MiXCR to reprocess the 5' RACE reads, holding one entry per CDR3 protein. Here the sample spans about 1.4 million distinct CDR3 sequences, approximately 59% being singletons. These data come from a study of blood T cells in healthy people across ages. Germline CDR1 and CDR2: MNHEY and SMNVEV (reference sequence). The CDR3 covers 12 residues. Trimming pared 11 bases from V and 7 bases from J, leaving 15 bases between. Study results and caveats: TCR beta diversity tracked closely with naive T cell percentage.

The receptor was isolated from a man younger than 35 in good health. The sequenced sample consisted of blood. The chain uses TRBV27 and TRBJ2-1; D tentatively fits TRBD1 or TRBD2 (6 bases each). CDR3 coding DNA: TGTGCCGTGGGCCGAGGGGGGAATGAGCAGTTCTTC. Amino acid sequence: CAVGRGGNEQFF.